A single sample gave rise to the 7 T cell receptor beta chains below, sequenced in a study of T cell responses to AZD1222 COVID-19 vaccine (dated by TCRdb to the early 2020s). Library preparation employed the immunoSEQ multiplex PCR assay. Drawn from immuneACCESS, this table holds only the in-frame rearrangements with V and J called that TCRdb kept. Clones are partly lost; checked studies trace under half to an unresolved V gene and leave the rest unexplained. The sample includes about 160,000 clones, with about 92% observed a single time. The ten largest account for around 4.5% of the sample. This sample's time point label indicates: baseline before first vaccination. The label giving this sample's treatment or condition can be read as: meningococcal conjugate vaccine given as trial control. The sequences come from peripheral blood, collected on day 0 of MenACWY control vaccination. The origin of the receptors is an adult in good health.

This sequence joins TRBV2 and TRBJ2-1; 9 nucleotides agree with TRBD2. The length of the CDR3 is 15 residues. The V gene's germline CDR1 is SNHLY and CDR2 FYNNEI. The V and J ends lost 8 bases and 5 bases, in that order; junction bases with no gene match: 10. CDR3 sequence: CASHSGLAMNNEQFF. DNA of the CDR3: TGTGCCAGCCATTCCGGACTAGCGATGAACAATGAGCAGTTCTTC.

The chain recombines TRBV6-5 with TRBJ2-7; tentatively, D is TRBD1 or TRBD2 (5 bases each). This CDR3 contains 12 residues. Trimming shortened V by 6 bases and J by 5 bases, and 11 bases separated the two germline ends. CDR1 and CDR2 from the germline V gene are MNHEY and SVGAGI. The CDR3 here is CASRGPLDEQYF. The CDR3 DNA follows: TGTGCCAGCAGGGGACCTCTGGACGAGCAGTACTTC.

The CDR3 bases are TGCGCCAGCAGCCAAGTTTGGGACGGTTCGAACACTGAAGCTTTCTTT. Residues: CASSQVWDGSNTEAFF. V gene TRBV4-1 combines with J gene TRBJ1-1, with a tentative D call TRBD1 (5 bases). V was shortened by 1 base and J by 1 base, with 13 bases between the two germline ends. Germline V gene lookup returns CDR1 MGHRA and CDR2 YSYEKL. This CDR3 has 16 amino acids.

The rearrangement joins TRBV7-2 to TRBJ1-5; D ambiguous. Germline CDR1 reads SGHTA; CDR2 reads FQGNSA. The CDR3 is 15 residues long. The V end was cut by 4 bases, the J end by 3 bases, with 13 bases between. CDR3 bases: TGTGCCAGCAGCTCCAGGAGGGCCCACAATCAGCCCCAGCATTTT. Protein: CASSSRRAHNQPQHF.

The chain couples TRBV19 to TRBJ1-5, with D perhaps TRBD1 (6 bases). This CDR3 spans 14 amino acids. V lost 4 bases and J lost 4, with 11 bases in between. Germline loops: CDR1 LNHDA, CDR2 SQIVND (reference sequence). CDR3 nucleotide sequence: TGTGCCAGTAGTAACACAGGGCCGAATCAGCCCCAGCATTTT. Amino acids: CASSNTGPNQPQHF.

As regards this clone: Other DNA sequences in this specimen translate into the identical CDR3. The rearrangement uses TRBV6-5 and TRBJ1-1; D not resolved. This CDR3 has 13 residues. Germline CDR1 is MNHEY and CDR2 is SVGAGI. The V end was cut by 0 bases, the J end by 1 base, with 3 bases between. The CDR3 protein is CASSYSRNTEAFF. In nucleotides, the CDR3 is TGTGCCAGCAGTTACTCCAGGAACACTGAAGCTTTCTTT.

The chain is built from TRBV3-1 (or the pseudogene TRBV3-2) and TRBJ1-4; unclear D gene. The V end was cut by 8 bases, the J end by 4 bases, with 8 bases between. This CDR3 has 12 residues. CDR1 LGHDT and CDR2 YNNKEL come from the germline V gene (reference sequence). The CDR3 sequence: CASGLLNEKLFF. The CDR3 DNA follows: TGTGCCAGCGGGCTTCTTAATGAAAAACTGTTTTTT.